Here is one T cell receptor (beta chain) with its context. The data stem from a study of blood T cell repertoires in COVID-19. Authors' processing steps: Cell counts per sample came from amplifying reference gene primers. The assay was immunoSEQ multiplex PCR, and TCRdb's table has in-frame clones only and misses some. From that table come the V and J calls and clone size; the DNA was used to work out D and trimming. The sample carries 190,000 or so clones, around 90% recorded once. The origin of this receptor is a man aged 40-49 years with acute or convalescent COVID-19. The sequenced material came from peripheral blood.

The CDR3 nucleotides are TGTGCCAGCAGTCCCTCATCAGGTACGCAGTATTTT. Translated, it gives CASSPSSGTQYF. The chain uses TRBV27 and TRBJ2-3; D call uncertain. V gave up 5 bases and J gave up 8 bases, with 11 bases separating them. The germline V gene encodes CDR1 MNHEY and CDR2 SMNVEV (reference sequence). The length of the CDR3 is 12 residues.